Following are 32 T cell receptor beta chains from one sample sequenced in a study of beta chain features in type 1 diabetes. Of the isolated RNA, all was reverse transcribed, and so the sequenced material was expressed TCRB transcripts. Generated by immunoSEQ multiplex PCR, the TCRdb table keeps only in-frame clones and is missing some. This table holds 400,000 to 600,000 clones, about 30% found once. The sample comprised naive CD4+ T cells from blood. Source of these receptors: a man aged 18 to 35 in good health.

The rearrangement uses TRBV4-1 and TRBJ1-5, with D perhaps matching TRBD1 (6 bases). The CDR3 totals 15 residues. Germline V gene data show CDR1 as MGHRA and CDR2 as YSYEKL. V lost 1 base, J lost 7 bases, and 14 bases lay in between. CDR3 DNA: TGCGCCAGCAGCCAAGGCCTCAGGGGCGGGCAGCCCCAGCATTTT. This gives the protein CASSQGLRGGQPQHF.

The CDR3 DNA sequence: TGTGCCAGCGGTTCCGGGGCACTTTTCCAAGAGACCCAGTACTTC. It specifies CASGSGALFQETQYF. This chain connects TRBV11-2 to TRBJ2-5, with D perhaps assigned TRBD1 or TRBD2 (5 bases each). This CDR3 has 15 amino acids. The V end lost 8 bases, the J end lost 1 base, and 17 bases lay between the germline ends. Germline-derived CDR1 and CDR2 are SGHAT and FQNNGV.

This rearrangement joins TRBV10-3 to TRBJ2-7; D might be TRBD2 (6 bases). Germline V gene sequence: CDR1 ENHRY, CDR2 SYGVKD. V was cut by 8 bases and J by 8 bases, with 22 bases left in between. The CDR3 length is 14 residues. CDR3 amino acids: CAIGPGLQEVKQYF. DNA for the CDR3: TGTGCCATCGGGCCGGGACTGCAAGAGGTGAAGCAGTACTTC.

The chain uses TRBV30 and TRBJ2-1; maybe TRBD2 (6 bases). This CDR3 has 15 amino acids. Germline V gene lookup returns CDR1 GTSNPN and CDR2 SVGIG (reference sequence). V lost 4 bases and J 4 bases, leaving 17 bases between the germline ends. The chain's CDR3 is CAWTEVTRVYNEQFF. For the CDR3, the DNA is TGTGCCTGGACCGAGGTGACTAGAGTATACAATGAGCAGTTCTTC.

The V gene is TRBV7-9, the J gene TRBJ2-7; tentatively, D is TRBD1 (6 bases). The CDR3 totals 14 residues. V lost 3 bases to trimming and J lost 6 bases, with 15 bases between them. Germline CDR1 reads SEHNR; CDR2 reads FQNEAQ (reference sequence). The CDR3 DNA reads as TGTGCCAGCAGCTTCAATAGGGGGAGCTCCGAGCAGTACTTC. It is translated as CASSFNRGSSEQYF.

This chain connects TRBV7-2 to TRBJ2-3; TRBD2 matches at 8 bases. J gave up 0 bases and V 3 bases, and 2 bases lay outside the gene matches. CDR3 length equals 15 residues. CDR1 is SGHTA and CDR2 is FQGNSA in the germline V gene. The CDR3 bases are TGTGCCAGCAGCTTGTCTAGCGGGAGCACAGATACGCAGTATTTT. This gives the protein CASSLSSGSTDTQYF. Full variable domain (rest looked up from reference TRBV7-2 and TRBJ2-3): GAGVSQSPSNKVTEKGKDVELRCDPISGHTALYWYRQSLGQGLEFLIYFQGNSAPDKSGLPSDRFSAERTGGSVSTLTIQRTQQEDSAVYLCASSLSSGSTDTQYFGPGTRLTVL.

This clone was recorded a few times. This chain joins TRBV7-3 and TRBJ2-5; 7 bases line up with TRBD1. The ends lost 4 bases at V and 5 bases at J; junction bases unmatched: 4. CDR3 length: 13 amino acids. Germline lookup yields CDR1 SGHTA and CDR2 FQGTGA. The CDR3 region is CASSSGTVETQYF. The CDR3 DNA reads TGTGCCAGCAGCTCCGGGACAGTGGAGACCCAGTACTTC.

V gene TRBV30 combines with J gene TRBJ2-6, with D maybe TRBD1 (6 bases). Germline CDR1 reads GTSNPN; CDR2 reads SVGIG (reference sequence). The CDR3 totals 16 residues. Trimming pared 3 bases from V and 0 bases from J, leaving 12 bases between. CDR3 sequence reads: CAWRGHSSSGANVLTF. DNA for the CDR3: TGTGCCTGGAGGGGACACTCCAGCTCTGGGGCCAACGTCCTGACTTTC.

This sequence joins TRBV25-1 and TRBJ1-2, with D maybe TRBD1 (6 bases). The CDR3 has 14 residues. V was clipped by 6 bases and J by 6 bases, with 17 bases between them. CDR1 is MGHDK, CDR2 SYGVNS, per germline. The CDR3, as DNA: TGTGCCAGCAGAGGAATACAGGGTCACAATGGCTACACCTTC. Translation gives CASRGIQGHNGYTF.

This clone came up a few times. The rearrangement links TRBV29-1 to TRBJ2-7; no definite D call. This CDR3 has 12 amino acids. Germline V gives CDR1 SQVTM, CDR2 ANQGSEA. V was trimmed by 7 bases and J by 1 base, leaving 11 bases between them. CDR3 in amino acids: CSALLLSYEQYF. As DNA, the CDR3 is TGCAGCGCACTACTTCTTTCCTACGAGCAGTACTTC.

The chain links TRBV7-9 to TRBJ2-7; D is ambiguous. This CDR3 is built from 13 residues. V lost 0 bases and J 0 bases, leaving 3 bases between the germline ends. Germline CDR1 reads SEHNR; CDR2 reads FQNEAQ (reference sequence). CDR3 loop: CASSLASSYEQYF. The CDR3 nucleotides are TGTGCCAGCAGCTTAGCCTCCTCCTACGAGCAGTACTTC. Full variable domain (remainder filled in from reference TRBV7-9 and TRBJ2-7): DTGVSQNPRHKITKRGQNVTFRCDPISEHNRLYWYRQTLGQGPEFLTYFQNEAQLEKSRLLSDRFSAERPKGSFSTLEIQRTEQGDSAMYLCASSLASSYEQYFGPGTRLTVT.

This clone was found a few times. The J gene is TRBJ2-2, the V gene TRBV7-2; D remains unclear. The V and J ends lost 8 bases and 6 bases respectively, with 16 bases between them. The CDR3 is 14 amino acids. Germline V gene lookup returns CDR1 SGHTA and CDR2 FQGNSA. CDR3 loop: CASRRYGIAGELFF. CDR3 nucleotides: TGTGCCAGCCGCCGATATGGGATCGCCGGGGAGCTGTTTTTT.

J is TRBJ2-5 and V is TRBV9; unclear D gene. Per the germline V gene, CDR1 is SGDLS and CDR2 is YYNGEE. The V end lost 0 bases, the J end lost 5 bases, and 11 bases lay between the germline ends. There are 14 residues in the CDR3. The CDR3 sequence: CASSVEAVGETQYF. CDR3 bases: TGTGCCAGCAGCGTAGAGGCAGTGGGGGAGACCCAGTACTTC.

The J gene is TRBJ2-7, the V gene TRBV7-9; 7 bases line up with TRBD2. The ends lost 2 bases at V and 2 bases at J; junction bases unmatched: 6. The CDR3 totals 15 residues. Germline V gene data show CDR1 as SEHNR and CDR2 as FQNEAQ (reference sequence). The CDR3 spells CASSLRREPTYEQYF. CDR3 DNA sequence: TGTGCCAGCAGCTTAAGGCGGGAGCCGACCTACGAGCAGTACTTC.

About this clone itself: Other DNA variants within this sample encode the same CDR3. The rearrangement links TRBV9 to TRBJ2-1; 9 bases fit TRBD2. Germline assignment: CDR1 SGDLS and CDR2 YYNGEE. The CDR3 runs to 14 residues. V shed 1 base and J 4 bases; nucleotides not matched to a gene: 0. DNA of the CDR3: TGTGCCAGCAGCGTAAGCGGGGGGTACAATGAGCAGTTCTTC. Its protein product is CASSVSGGYNEQFF.

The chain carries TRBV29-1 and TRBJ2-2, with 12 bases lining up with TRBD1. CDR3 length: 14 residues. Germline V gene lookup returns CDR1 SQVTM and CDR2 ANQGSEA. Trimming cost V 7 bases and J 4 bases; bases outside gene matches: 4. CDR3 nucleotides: TGCAGCGCGGGACAGGGGGCCGGCACCGGGGAGCTGTTTTTT. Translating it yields CSAGQGAGTGELFF.

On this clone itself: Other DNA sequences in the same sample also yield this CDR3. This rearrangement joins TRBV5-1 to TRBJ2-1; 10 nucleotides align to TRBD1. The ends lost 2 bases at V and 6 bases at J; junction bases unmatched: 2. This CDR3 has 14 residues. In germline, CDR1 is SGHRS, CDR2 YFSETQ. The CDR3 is CASSFGQGGNEQFF. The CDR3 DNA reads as TGCGCCAGCAGCTTTGGACAGGGGGGCAATGAGCAGTTCTTC.

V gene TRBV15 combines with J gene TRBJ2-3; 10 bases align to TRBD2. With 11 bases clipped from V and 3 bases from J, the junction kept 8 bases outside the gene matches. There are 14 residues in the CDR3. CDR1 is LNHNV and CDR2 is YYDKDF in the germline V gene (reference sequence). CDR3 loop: CAYAPSGRTDTQYF. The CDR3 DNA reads TGTGCCTATGCCCCTAGCGGGAGAACAGATACGCAGTATTTT.

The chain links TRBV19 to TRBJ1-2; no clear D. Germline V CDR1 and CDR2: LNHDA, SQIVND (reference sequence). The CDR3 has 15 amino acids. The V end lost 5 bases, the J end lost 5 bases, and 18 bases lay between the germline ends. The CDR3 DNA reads TGTGCCAGTAGTTCCGCGGGCCATAGGAGATATGGCTACACCTTC. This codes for CASSSAGHRRYGYTF.

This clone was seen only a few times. DNA of the CDR3: TGTGCCAGCAGCCAAGATGCTCCGGATACGCAGTATTTT. Translating gives CASSQDAPDTQYF. This sequence joins TRBV4-2 and TRBJ2-3; D gene unclear. CDR3 size: 13 residues. The V gene's germline CDR1 is LGHNA and CDR2 YNFKEQ. V lost 0 bases, J lost 6 bases, and 7 bases lay in between.

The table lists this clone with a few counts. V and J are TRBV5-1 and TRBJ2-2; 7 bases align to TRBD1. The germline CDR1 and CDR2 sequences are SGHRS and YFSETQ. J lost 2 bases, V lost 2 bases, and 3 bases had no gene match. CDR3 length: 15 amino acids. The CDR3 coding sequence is TGCGCCAGCAGCTTTGACAGGGCTAACACCGGGGAGCTGTTTTTT. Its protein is CASSFDRANTGELFF.

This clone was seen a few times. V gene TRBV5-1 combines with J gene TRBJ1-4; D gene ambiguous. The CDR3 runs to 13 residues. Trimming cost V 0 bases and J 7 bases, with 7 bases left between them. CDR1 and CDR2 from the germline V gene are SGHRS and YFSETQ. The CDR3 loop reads CASSLGRLEKLFF. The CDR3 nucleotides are TGCGCCAGCAGCTTGGGCAGGCTTGAAAAACTGTTTTTT.

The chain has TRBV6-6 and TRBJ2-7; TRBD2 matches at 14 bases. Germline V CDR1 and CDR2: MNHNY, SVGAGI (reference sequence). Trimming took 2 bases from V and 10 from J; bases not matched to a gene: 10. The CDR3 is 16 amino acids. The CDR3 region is CASSYGLAGGPGEQYF. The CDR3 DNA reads TGTGCCAGCAGTTACGGACTAGCGGGAGGACCGGGAGAACAGTACTTC.

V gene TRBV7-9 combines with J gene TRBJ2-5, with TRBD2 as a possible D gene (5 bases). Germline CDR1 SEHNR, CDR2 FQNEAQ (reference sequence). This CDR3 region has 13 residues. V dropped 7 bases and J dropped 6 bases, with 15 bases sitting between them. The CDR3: CASTGVSEQTQYF. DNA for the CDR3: TGTGCCAGCACCGGGGTTAGCGAACAGACCCAGTACTTC.

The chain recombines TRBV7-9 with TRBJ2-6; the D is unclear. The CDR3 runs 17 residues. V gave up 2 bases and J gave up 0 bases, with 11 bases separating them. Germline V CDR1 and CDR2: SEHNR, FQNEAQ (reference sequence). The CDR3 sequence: CASSLINSPSGANVLTF. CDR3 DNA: TGTGCCAGCAGCTTAATAAACAGCCCCTCTGGGGCCAACGTCCTGACTTTC.

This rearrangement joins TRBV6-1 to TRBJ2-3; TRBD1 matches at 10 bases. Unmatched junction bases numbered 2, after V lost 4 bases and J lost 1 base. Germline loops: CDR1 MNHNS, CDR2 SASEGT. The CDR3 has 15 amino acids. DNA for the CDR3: TGTGCCAGCAGTGCCGGGACAGGGGGCACAGATACGCAGTATTTT. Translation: CASSAGTGGTDTQYF.

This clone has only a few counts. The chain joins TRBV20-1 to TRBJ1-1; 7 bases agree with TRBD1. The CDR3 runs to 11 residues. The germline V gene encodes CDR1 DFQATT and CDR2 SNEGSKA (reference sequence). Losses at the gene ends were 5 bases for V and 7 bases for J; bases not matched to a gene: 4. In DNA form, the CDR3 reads TGCAGTGCTGACGGACAGGTTGAAGCTTTCTTT. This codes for CSADGQVEAFF.

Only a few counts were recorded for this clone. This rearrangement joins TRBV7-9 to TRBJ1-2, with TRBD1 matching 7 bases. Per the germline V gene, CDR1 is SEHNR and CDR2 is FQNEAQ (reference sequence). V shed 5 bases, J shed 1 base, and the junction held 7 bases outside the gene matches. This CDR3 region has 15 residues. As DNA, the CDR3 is TGTGCCAGCAGCACCACAAACAGGGGTAACTATGGCTACACCTTC. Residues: CASSTTNRGNYGYTF.

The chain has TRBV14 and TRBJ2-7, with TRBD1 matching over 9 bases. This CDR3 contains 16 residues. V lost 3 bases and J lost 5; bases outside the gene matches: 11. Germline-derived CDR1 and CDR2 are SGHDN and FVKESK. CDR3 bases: TGTGCCAGCAGCCAGAGGGGAAAGGACAGGGGACACGAGCAGTACTTC. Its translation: CASSQRGKDRGHEQYF.

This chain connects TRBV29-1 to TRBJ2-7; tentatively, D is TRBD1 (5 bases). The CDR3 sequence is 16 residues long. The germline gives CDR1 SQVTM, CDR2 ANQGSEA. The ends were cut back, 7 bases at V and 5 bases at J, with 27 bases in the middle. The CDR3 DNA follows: TGCAGCGCCTCCAGGACAACCTCAAGGGTGAGAAACGAGCAGTACTTC. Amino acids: CSASRTTSRVRNEQYF.

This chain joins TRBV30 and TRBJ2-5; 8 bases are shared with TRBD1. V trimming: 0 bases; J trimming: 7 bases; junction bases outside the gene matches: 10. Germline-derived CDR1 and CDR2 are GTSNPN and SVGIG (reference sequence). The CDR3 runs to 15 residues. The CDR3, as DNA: TGTGCCTGGAGTGTAACCCCTGCTGGACAGGGGACCCAGTACTTC. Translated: CAWSVTPAGQGTQYF.

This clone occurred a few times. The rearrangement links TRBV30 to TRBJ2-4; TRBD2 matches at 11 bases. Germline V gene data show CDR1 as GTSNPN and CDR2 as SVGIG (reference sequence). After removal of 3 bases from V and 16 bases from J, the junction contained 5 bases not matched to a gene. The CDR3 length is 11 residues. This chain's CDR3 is CAWRPSGRFYF. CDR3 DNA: TGTGCCTGGAGACCTAGCGGGAGGTTCTACTTC.